Listed here are 32 T cell receptor beta chains from one sample, sequenced in a study of T cells in Graves' hyperthyroidism and ophthalmopathy. There were TCR beta CDR3 regions amplified from RNA transcripts. HTBI primers were employed in a first-round RT-PCR of the TCR CDR3. MiXCR, run by TCRdb on the multiplex PCR reads, gives a single entry per CDR3 protein. The repertoire includes around 350,000 distinct CDR3 sequences, about 15% of them detected once, and around a third sits in the top ten. The specimen sequenced was blood. The receptor source for this set is a woman aged 25 to 45 with Graves' hyperthyroidism that later progressed to Graves' ophthalmopathy.

This clonotype has more than one count but fewer than ten. The rearrangement links TRBV19 to TRBJ2-7, with D possibly matching TRBD1 (6 bases). V shed 5 bases and J shed 2 bases, with 16 bases lying between them. CDR3 length: 15 residues. In germline, CDR1 is LNHDA, CDR2 SQIVND (reference sequence). CDR3 sequence: CASSPTGILAYEQYF. The CDR3 region has the DNA TGTGCCAGTAGTCCCACAGGGATACTCGCCTACGAGCAGTACTTC.

This clonotype was recorded many times. The chain combines TRBV9 with TRBJ2-5; D remains ambiguous. The CDR3 consists of 13 residues. The germline gives CDR1 SGDLS, CDR2 YYNGEE. Trimming took off 0 bases at V and 1 base at J, with 4 bases between the two ends. The CDR3 is CASSVAPQETQYF. The CDR3 DNA sequence: TGTGCCAGCAGCGTAGCTCCCCAAGAGACCCAGTACTTC.

This clonotype was detected ten times or more. V and J are TRBV28 and TRBJ1-5, with 7 bases identical to TRBD1. The germline CDR1 and CDR2 sequences are MDHEN and SYDVKM. CDR3 length equals 15 residues. J lost 4 bases, V lost 8 bases, and 11 bases had no gene match. The CDR3 bases are TGTGCCAGCGATTACAGGGGACTCTCGAATCAGCCCCAGCATTTT. The encoded protein is CASDYRGLSNQPQHF.

This clonotype showed up many times. This sequence joins TRBV20-1 and TRBJ1-2; tentatively, D is TRBD1 (6 bases). In germline, CDR1 is DFQATT, CDR2 SNEGSKA (reference sequence). The CDR3 runs 14 residues. V lost 6 bases and J lost 4, with 18 bases in between. The CDR3 bases are TGCAGTGCCCCACCTGGGACATTCGGCTATGGCTACACCTTC. The encoded protein is CSAPPGTFGYGYTF.

This clonotype was found many times. The chain uses TRBV3-1 and TRBJ2-1; 10 nucleotides match TRBD1. CDR1 and CDR2 from the germline V gene are LGHDT and YNNKEL (reference sequence). The CDR3 is 16 amino acids. V shed 0 bases, J shed 7 bases, and the junction held 6 bases outside the gene matches. As DNA, the CDR3 is TGTGCCAGCAGCCAAGATCTAGACAGGGGGCATAATGAGCAGTTCTTC. Protein sequence: CASSQDLDRGHNEQFF.

The chain links TRBV20-1 to TRBJ1-1, with D hard to call. Germline-derived CDR1 and CDR2 are DFQATT and SNEGSKA (reference sequence). The CDR3 length is 13 residues. Trimming pared 0 bases from V and 0 bases from J, leaving 5 bases between. The CDR3 is CSAREFMNTEAFF. CDR3 nucleotide sequence: TGCAGTGCTAGAGAGTTTATGAACACTGAAGCTTTCTTT.

This clonotype was counted a few times. The V gene is TRBV5-1, the J gene TRBJ2-3; D tentatively reads TRBD1 or TRBD2 (5 bases each). The CDR3 runs to 14 residues. Per germline, CDR1 SGHRS and CDR2 YFSETQ. Trimming pared 4 bases from V and 4 bases from J, leaving 13 bases between. For the CDR3, the DNA is TGCGCCAGCAGCCCCGGGACGGAGGCAGATACGCAGTATTTT. This sequence encodes CASSPGTEADTQYF.

This clonotype showed up many times. The rearrangement joins TRBV3-1 to TRBJ2-7; D possibly corresponds to TRBD2 (7 bases). The CDR3 loop spans 14 amino acids. V lost 0 bases and J lost 7, with 13 bases in between. Germline assignment: CDR1 LGHDT and CDR2 YNNKEL (reference sequence). CDR3 DNA sequence: TGTGCCAGCAGCCAAGAAGGGGGGGTTGATGAGCAGTACTTC. It yields the protein CASSQEGGVDEQYF.

V gene TRBV7-2 combines with J gene TRBJ2-7; 12 bases map to TRBD2. CDR3 size: 14 residues. Germline CDR1 and CDR2: SGHTA and FQGNSA. The junction had 6 bases not matched to a gene; V was cut back by 8 bases and J by 4 bases. CDR3 residues: CASEPLAGGYEQYF. CDR3 bases: TGTGCCAGCGAGCCCCTAGCGGGAGGGTACGAGCAGTACTTC.

The table lists this clonotype with many counts. This chain joins TRBV3-1 and TRBJ2-1; the match to TRBD2 covers 9 bases. Germline CDR1 reads LGHDT; CDR2 reads YNNKEL (reference sequence). Trimming at V came to 1 base and at J to 2 bases, leaving 6 bases not matched to a gene. The CDR3 has 17 residues. The CDR3 protein is CASSQGIGGGAYNEQFF. Here the CDR3 DNA reads TGTGCCAGCAGCCAAGGAATTGGCGGGGGGGCCTACAATGAGCAGTTCTTC.

The table lists this clonotype with many counts. The genes are TRBV20-1 and TRBJ1-4; D may be TRBD1 (5 bases). The CDR3 is 17 residues long. The germline V gene has CDR1 DFQATT and CDR2 SNEGSKA (reference sequence). Trimming left V 6 bases short and J 2 bases short, with 22 bases between. CDR3 region: CSARPGNRVSTNEKLFF. The CDR3 bases are TGCAGTGCCCGACCAGGGAATAGGGTGTCGACTAATGAAAAACTGTTTTTT.

This clonotype was seen many times. This chain connects TRBV20-1 to TRBJ2-7; perhaps TRBD1 as D (6 bases). Germline V gene data show CDR1 as DFQATT and CDR2 as SNEGSKA (reference sequence). This CDR3 is 11 amino acids long. The CDR3 loop reads CTPDRRHEQYF. The CDR3 bases are TGCACCCCCGACAGGCGCCACGAGCAGTACTTC.

At least ten counts were recorded for this clonotype. CDR3 nucleotide sequence: TGTGCCAGCAGTTCTAGGGTCCCAGGGCCCACAGATACGCAGTATTTT. Translated: CASSSRVPGPTDTQYF. The chain carries TRBV12-3 or TRBV12-4 and TRBJ2-3; D may be TRBD1 (5 bases). This CDR3 has 16 residues. Between the trimmed V and J ends, which lost 4 bases and 2 bases, there was a span of 16 bases.

There are a few counts of this clonotype. The rearrangement uses TRBV20-1 and TRBJ2-3, with 7 bases that match TRBD2. V was pared by 6 bases and J by 3 bases, with 12 bases of the junction left unmatched. Germline lookup yields CDR1 DFQATT and CDR2 SNEGSKA (reference sequence). This CDR3 has 15 residues. CDR3 coding DNA: TGCAGTGCCGGACGCGAGAGCGGGGTGACAGATACGCAGTATTTT. Amino acid sequence: CSAGRESGVTDTQYF.

This clonotype was seen repeatedly, ten times or more. The chain couples TRBV12-3 or TRBV12-4 to TRBJ1-6, with a possible D match to TRBD1 (5 bases). The CDR3 covers 13 residues. Trimming removed 6 bases from V and 8 bases from J, with 11 bases in between. The CDR3 DNA is TGTGCCAGCAGGTCCAACAGGTATTCACCCCTCCACTTT. Translated: CASRSNRYSPLHF.

In this sample, this clonotype turned up many times. The chain uses TRBV20-1 and TRBJ2-5, with 9 bases that match TRBD1. CDR1 DFQATT and CDR2 SNEGSKA come from the germline V gene (reference sequence). Unmatched junction bases numbered 4, after V lost 6 bases and J lost 5 bases. The CDR3 covers 12 residues. Written as DNA, the CDR3 is TGCAGTGCGGGACAGGGTAGGGAGACCCAGTACTTC. This gives the protein CSAGQGRETQYF.

This clonotype was counted at least ten times. V gene TRBV5-1 combines with J gene TRBJ1-2, with TRBD1 matching over 7 bases. The junction had 5 bases not matched to a gene; V was cut back by 4 bases and J by 2 bases. CDR3 length: 14 residues. CDR1 is SGHRS and CDR2 is YFSETQ in the germline V gene. The CDR3 loop reads CASSPEGQNYGYTF. CDR3 bases: TGCGCCAGCAGCCCCGAGGGACAGAACTATGGCTACACCTTC.

The table lists this clonotype with a count of one. The chain joins TRBV12-3 or TRBV12-4 to TRBJ2-1; TRBD2 agrees at 9 bases. The trim removed 1 base at V and 2 bases at J, leaving 6 bases unmatched. This CDR3 spans 17 amino acids. CDR3 loop: CASSLDLAGAPYNEQFF. In DNA, the CDR3 is TGTGCCAGCAGTTTAGATTTAGCGGGAGCCCCCTACAATGAGCAGTTCTTC.

This clonotype showed up just once. With a much larger clone just one base away, this may be a read error. The chain recombines TRBV5-1 with TRBJ2-5; 7 nucleotides agree with TRBD2. The CDR3 is 14 amino acids. The junction had 5 bases not matched to a gene; V was cut back by 5 bases and J by 1 base. CDR1 SGHRS and CDR2 YFSETQ come from the germline V gene. CDR3 sequence: CASRGGTSQETQYF. The CDR3 coding sequence is TGCGCCAGCAGGGGGGGGACCAGCCAAGAGACCCAGTACTTC.

Ten or more counts support this clonotype. V gene TRBV28 combines with J gene TRBJ2-5; D not resolved. Germline-derived CDR1 and CDR2 are MDHEN and SYDVKM. CDR3 length equals 13 residues. Trimming pared 4 bases from V and 2 bases from J, leaving 8 bases between. The DNA of the CDR3 is TGTGCCAGCAGTTGGTCGGGTCAAGAGACCCAGTACTTC. Translation: CASSWSGQETQYF.

The chain combines TRBV9 with TRBJ2-3, with 8 bases lining up with TRBD2. CDR1 and CDR2 from the germline V gene are SGDLS and YYNGEE. V shed 4 bases, J shed 8 bases, and the junction held 15 bases outside the gene matches. This CDR3 has 16 amino acids. CDR3 sequence (DNA): TGTGCCAGCAGCCCCCGTTTAGCGGGGTCCCCCGGTACGCAGTATTTT. Encoded protein: CASSPRLAGSPGTQYF. Variable domain in full (rest from reference TRBV9 and TRBJ2-3): DSGVTQTPKHLITATGQRVTLRCSPRSGDLSVYWYQQSLDQGLQFLIQYYNGEERAKGNILERFSAQQFPDLHSELNLSSLELGDSALYFCASSPRLAGSPGTQYFGPGTRLTVL.

This sequence joins TRBV11-2 and TRBJ2-2; 7 bases are a match to TRBD2. This CDR3 has 16 amino acids. V shed 5 bases and J 6 bases; nucleotides not matched to a gene: 12. CDR1 is SGHAT and CDR2 is FQNNGV in the germline V gene. The CDR3 DNA sequence: TGTGCCAGCAGCGAAGTGGGAGCGGGGAGGGCCGGGGAGCTGTTTTTT. It encodes CASSEVGAGRAGELFF.

This clonotype came up many times. This rearrangement joins TRBV19 to TRBJ1-2; 7 nucleotides align to TRBD1. CDR3 length equals 15 residues. Germline V gives CDR1 LNHDA, CDR2 SQIVND (reference sequence). The J segment lost 3 bases and the V segment lost 3 bases, leaving 7 bases of the junction unmatched. CDR3 amino acids: CASSISRDSYYGYTF. CDR3 DNA sequence: TGTGCCAGTAGTATCAGTCGGGACAGCTACTATGGCTACACCTTC.

This clonotype showed up many times. This chain joins TRBV18 and TRBJ2-5; D not resolved. V was pared by 3 bases and J by 2 bases, with 7 bases between. The CDR3 loop spans 13 amino acids. In germline, CDR1 is KGHSH, CDR2 LQKENI. This CDR3 is CASSPTSQETQYF. The CDR3 nucleotides are TGTGCCAGCTCACCGACGTCACAAGAGACCCAGTACTTC.

This clonotype came up a few times. V gene TRBV27 combines with J gene TRBJ2-2; 9 nucleotides align to TRBD1. The V gene end was trimmed by 6 bases and the J gene end by 5 bases; junction bases not matched to a gene: 7. The CDR3 loop spans 15 amino acids. Looked up from germline, CDR1 is MNHEY and CDR2 is SMNVEV (reference sequence). The CDR3 DNA sequence: TGTGCCAGCAGCCCGGACAGGGGAAGGACCGGGGAGCTGTTTTTT. This gives the protein CASSPDRGRTGELFF.

This clonotype was found a few times. The gene calls are TRBV4-1 and TRBJ2-3; 11 bases are a match to TRBD2. With 0 bases clipped from V and 5 bases from J, the junction kept 4 bases outside the gene matches. Germline V gives CDR1 MGHRA, CDR2 YSYEKL. The CDR3 runs to 16 residues. The CDR3 loop reads CASSQEGGLAVDTQYF. The CDR3 nucleotides are TGCGCCAGCAGCCAAGAAGGGGGACTAGCGGTAGATACGCAGTATTTT.

This chain uses TRBV5-1 with TRBJ1-1; no clear D. V was pared by 0 bases and J by 1 base, with 7 bases between. There are 14 residues in the CDR3. CDR1 SGHRS and CDR2 YFSETQ come from the germline V gene. CDR3: CASSLEARNTEAFF. CDR3 DNA sequence: TGCGCCAGCAGCTTGGAAGCAAGGAACACTGAAGCTTTCTTT.

This clonotype was observed many times. The genes are TRBV6-6 and TRBJ1-4, with TRBD1 matching 9 bases. CDR1 and CDR2 from the germline V gene are MNHNY and SVGAGI (reference sequence). This CDR3 is 17 amino acids long. The junction had 9 bases not matched to a gene; V was cut back by 0 bases and J by 7 bases. CDR3 sequence: CASSYSNGQGRGEKLFF. The DNA for the CDR3 is TGTGCCAGCAGTTACTCGAACGGACAGGGGCGAGGTGAAAAACTGTTTTTT.

This clonotype was observed many times. The CDR3 nucleotides are TGTGCCAGCAGCCAAGACTACGAGCAGTACTTC. Translated, it gives CASSQDYEQYF. V usage is TRBV14 and J usage is TRBJ2-7; no definite D call. CDR1 is SGHDN, CDR2 FVKESK, per germline. The CDR3 runs to 11 residues. The V and J ends lost 0 bases and 3 bases respectively, with 0 bases between them.

In its sample, this clonotype was seen many times. The genes are TRBV2 and TRBJ2-1; TRBD1 aligns across 7 bases. The germline V gene has CDR1 SNHLY and CDR2 FYNNEI. V trimming: 3 bases; J trimming: 3 bases; junction bases outside the gene matches: 5. The CDR3 covers 15 residues. The CDR3 loop is CASSDRDRYYNEQFF. The DNA for the CDR3 is TGTGCCAGCAGTGATAGGGACAGATACTACAATGAGCAGTTCTTC.

The chain employs TRBV29-1 and TRBJ2-1; the match to TRBD2 covers 11 bases. This CDR3 comprises 12 residues. V lost 8 bases to trimming and J lost 8 bases; unmatched junction nucleotides: 5. Germline V CDR1 and CDR2: SQVTM, ANQGSEA. CDR3: CSLLAGAHEQFF. Here the CDR3 DNA reads TGCAGCCTACTAGCGGGAGCGCATGAGCAGTTCTTC.

This clonotype showed up just a few times. V and J are TRBV30 and TRBJ1-5, with D uncertain. The CDR3 has 13 amino acids. The germline V gene has CDR1 GTSNPN and CDR2 SVGIG (reference sequence). V was clipped by 1 base and J by 1 base, with 5 bases between them. CDR3 region: CAWSEESNQPQHF. The CDR3 coding sequence is TGTGCCTGGAGTGAAGAGAGCAATCAGCCCCAGCATTTT.